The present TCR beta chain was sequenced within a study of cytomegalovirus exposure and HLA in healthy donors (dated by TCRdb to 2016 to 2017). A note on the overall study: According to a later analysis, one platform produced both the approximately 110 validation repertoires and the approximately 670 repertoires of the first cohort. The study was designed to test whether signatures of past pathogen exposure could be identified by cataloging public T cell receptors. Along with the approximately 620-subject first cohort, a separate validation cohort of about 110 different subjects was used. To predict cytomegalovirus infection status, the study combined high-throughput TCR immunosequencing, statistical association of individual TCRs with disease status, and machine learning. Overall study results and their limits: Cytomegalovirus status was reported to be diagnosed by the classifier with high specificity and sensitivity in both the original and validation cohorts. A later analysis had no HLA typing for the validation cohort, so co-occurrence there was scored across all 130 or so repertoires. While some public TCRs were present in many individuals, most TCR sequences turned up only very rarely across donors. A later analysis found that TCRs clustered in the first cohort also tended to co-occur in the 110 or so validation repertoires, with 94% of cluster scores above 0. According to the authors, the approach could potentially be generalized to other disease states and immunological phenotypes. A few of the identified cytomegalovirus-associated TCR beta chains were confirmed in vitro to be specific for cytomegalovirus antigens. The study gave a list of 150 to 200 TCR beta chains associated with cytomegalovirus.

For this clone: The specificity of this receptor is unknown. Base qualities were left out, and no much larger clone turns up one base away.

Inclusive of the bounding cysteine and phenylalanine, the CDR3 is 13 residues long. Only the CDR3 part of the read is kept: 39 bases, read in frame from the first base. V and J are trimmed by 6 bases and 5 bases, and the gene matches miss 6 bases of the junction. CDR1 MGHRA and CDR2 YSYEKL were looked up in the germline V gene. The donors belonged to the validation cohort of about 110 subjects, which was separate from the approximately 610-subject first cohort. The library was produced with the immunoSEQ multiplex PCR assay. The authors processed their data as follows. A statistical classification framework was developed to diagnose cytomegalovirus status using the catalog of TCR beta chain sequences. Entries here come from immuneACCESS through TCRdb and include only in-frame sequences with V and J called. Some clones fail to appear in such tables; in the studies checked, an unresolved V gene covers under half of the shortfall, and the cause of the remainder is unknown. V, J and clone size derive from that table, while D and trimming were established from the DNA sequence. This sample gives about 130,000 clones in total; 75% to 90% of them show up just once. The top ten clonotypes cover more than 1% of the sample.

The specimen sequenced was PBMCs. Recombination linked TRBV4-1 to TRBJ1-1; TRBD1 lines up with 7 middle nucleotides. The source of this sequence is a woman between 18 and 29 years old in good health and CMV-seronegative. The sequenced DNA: TGCGCCAGCAGTTCAACAGGGGAGACTGAAGCTTTCTTT. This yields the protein CASSSTGETEAFF.